The text below deals with one T cell receptor (beta chain). Here immunoSEQ multiplex PCR was the method, and the copy in TCRdb shows in-frame clones only, minus some. The sample contains some 100,000 clones, 80% to 90% of which appear only once. This entry comes from a study of blood T cell repertoires in COVID-19. Overall study: Sources were T cells, B-cell-depleted T cells, or PBMCs; the material itself was cDNA or gDNA.

Germline CDR1 reads SNHLY; CDR2 reads FYNNEI. This CDR3 comprises 14 residues. V shed 7 bases and J 2 bases; nucleotides not matched to a gene: 7. The TCR was taken from a woman in her fifties or sixties who had recovered from COVID-19. This chain links TRBV2 with TRBJ2-5, with 7 bases aligning to TRBD1. The sample was PBMCs or T cells enriched from blood (not recorded which). CDR3 sequence reads: CASKKGGQQETQYF. The CDR3 DNA follows: TGTGCCAGCAAAAAAGGGGGACAGCAAGAGACCCAGTACTTC.